The clone carrying this T cell receptor (beta chain) was seen repeatedly, ten times or more. Its antigen is still unknown. The sample is drawn from a study of regulatory T cells in long-lasting Graves disease. General study findings and limits: Persistent patients had a count of shared public clonotypes (about 2,500) that exceeded that of new patients (around 970).

CDR3 regions were amplified by Arm-PCR using iRepertoire HTBI primers to build TCR beta libraries. In the original processing: Overall, samples carried more than 55 TRBV and some 15 TRBJ segments. MiXCR, run by TCRdb on the multiplex PCR reads, gives a single entry per CDR3 protein. The V and J calls and clone size come from TCRdb's table, not from the authors' own analysis. This sample has over 300,000 distinct CDR3 sequences; around 15% occur once, and the top ten carry roughly 20%. CDR1 and CDR2 (germline): SGHAT, FQNNGV. CDR3 size: 14 residues. J gave up 8 bases and V 0 bases, and 5 bases lay outside the gene matches. The time point denotes: newly diagnosed GD, antithyroid drugs for less than 3 months. Generation of the TCR library employed RNA extracted from PBMCs.

V gene TRBV11-2 combines with J gene TRBJ1-2; the match to TRBD1 covers 8 bases. This material consisted of peripheral blood mononuclear cells (PBMCs), taken at new diagnosis, from a patient treated with antithyroid drugs. This TCR derives from a female donor with Graves disease. CDR3 protein: CASSLEGQEDGYTF. The CDR3, as DNA: TGTGCCAGCAGCTTAGAGGGACAGGAAGACGGCTACACCTTC.